Listed below are T cell receptor beta chains from one sample, sequenced in a study of T cells expressing NK-cell markers. TCRdb processed the 5' RACE reads again and assigns one entry to each CDR3 protein, with no DNA. The ten most abundant clones cover around 20% of a sample with about 190,000 distinct CDR3 sequences. The sequenced material came from blood T cells: a sorted CD56 or NKG2C T cell subset, CD4+ or CD8+ T cells, or bulk PBMC T cells (not recorded which). The receptors originated from a man aged 18-69 years in good health. Each CDR3 is given with its conserved first and last residue.

14	TRBJ2-7	TRBV20-1	CSATGTSGGYEQYF
15	TRBJ1-2	TRBV6-1	CASSPESPGYYGYTF
14	TRBJ1-1	TRBV5-1	CASSFAQGVTEAFF
14	TRBJ2-7	TRBV6-1	CASSQLGGGNEQYF
15	TRBJ2-4	TRBV5-5	CASSLGQKAKNIQYF
14	TRBJ2-7	TRBV27	CASSPMTGLNEQYF
13	TRBJ1-1	TRBV5-1	CASRPGLNTEAFF
17	TRBJ2-3	TRBV2	CASSDPRDRASTDTQYF
12	TRBJ2-5	TRBV2	CARSPLKETQYF
13	TRBJ2-7	TRBV15	CATGRQGSYEQYF
15	TRBJ2-1	TRBV27	CASSPLSGSYNEQFF
14	TRBJ2-7	TRBV6-1	CASKNQRGPVGQYF
16	TRBJ2-7	TRBV7-9	CASSSLAGGPKYEQYF
16	TRBJ2-2	TRBV11-2	CASSFSEIREAGELFF
16	TRBJ2-7	TRBV7-9	CASSKGGGRSSYEQYF
16	TRBJ2-5	TRBV11-2	CASSLGRLAWGETQYF
14	TRBJ2-7	TRBV4-2	CASSQELTVYEQYF
16	TRBJ2-1	TRBV13	CASSLASSYSYNEQFF
14	TRBJ1-5	TRBV20-1	CSANTGYVNQPQHF
15	TRBJ1-5	TRBV4-1	CASSQDRLRGQPQHF
15	TRBJ2-7	TRBV13	CASSLRQGLPYEQYF